This TCR beta chain was identified during a study of blood T cell repertoires in COVID-19. Original processing notes: Amplification of reference gene primers provided the estimated nucleated cell counts. The assay was immunoSEQ multiplex PCR, and TCRdb's table has in-frame clones only and misses some. V and J calls and clone size are given by that table; D and trimming were obtained from the DNA. The data contain about 140,000 clones, 60% to 80% of them singletons. From germline, CDR1 is MGHRA and CDR2 YSYEKL. The CDR3 contains 14 residues. V was cut by 1 base and J by 4 bases, with 10 bases left in between. The participants were between roughly 18 and 89 years old and came from 24 US areas. Researchers sorted participants into cohorts using their self-reported clinical history.

The receptor was derived from a woman aged 50 to 60 who had recovered from COVID-19. The chain links TRBV4-1 to TRBJ1-2, with a tentative D call TRBD1 (6 bases). Sample: PBMCs or T cells enriched from blood (not recorded which). CDR3: CASSQGGGRYGYTF. The CDR3 DNA reads TGCGCCAGCAGCCAAGGAGGGGGACGCTATGGCTACACCTTC.